These 10 T cell receptor beta chains originate from one sample sequenced in a study of blood T cell repertoires in COVID-19. This table comes from immunoSEQ multiplex PCR, and its TCRdb copy is limited to in-frame clones, with some not included. The sample holds 60,000 to 90,000 clones, 80% seen once. Input material: peripheral blood. The origin of the receptors is a man between 60 and 70 years old with active or convalescent COVID-19.

V usage is TRBV7-9 and J usage is TRBJ2-5; a weak D match, TRBD1 (6 bases). V gave up 5 bases and J gave up 0 bases, with 13 bases separating them. The CDR3 is made up of 15 amino acids. Germline CDR1 reads SEHNR; CDR2 reads FQNEAQ (reference sequence). The CDR3, as DNA: TGTGCCAGCAGCCAACCAGGGGCGTACCAAGAGACCCAGTACTTC. It yields the protein CASSQPGAYQETQYF.

In DNA, the CDR3 is TGTGCCAGCAGCCAGGGACAGGGCTACAATGAGCAGTTCTTC. Translation gives CASSQGQGYNEQFF. The gene calls are TRBV7-2 and TRBJ2-1; TRBD1 aligns across 9 bases. V shed 5 bases and J 3 bases; nucleotides not matched to a gene: 2. Germline-derived CDR1 and CDR2 are SGHTA and FQGNSA. The CDR3 covers 14 residues.

The chain is built from TRBV5-1 and TRBJ2-1; D is possibly TRBD2 (6 bases). V lost 4 bases to trimming and J lost 12 bases, with 20 bases between them. The CDR3 has 14 residues. Germline lookup yields CDR1 SGHRS and CDR2 YFSETQ. CDR3 DNA sequence: TGCGCCAGCAGCGCGACCGGGGGTAGTTATGGGCAGTTCTTC. Translating gives CASSATGGSYGQFF.

The genes are TRBV7-9 and TRBJ2-7, with a tentative D call TRBD1 (6 bases). Germline V gene data show CDR1 as SEHNR and CDR2 as FQNEAQ (reference sequence). V lost 3 bases and J lost 7, with 7 bases in between. This CDR3 comprises 11 residues. CDR3 coding DNA: TGTGCCAGCAGCTTCGGGACAGAGCAGTACTTC. It yields the protein CASSFGTEQYF.

The chain uses TRBV3-1 (or the pseudogene TRBV3-2) and TRBJ1-1; 8 nucleotides agree with TRBD1. After removal of 1 base from V and 1 base from J, the junction contained 11 bases not matched to a gene. The CDR3 extends over 18 amino acids. In germline, CDR1 is LGHDT, CDR2 YNNKEL (reference sequence). Written as DNA, the CDR3 is TGTGCCAGCAGCCAAGGGCAGGGGGCAAGGGAGAGGAACACTGAAGCTTTCTTT. It is translated as CASSQGQGARERNTEAFF.

This chain links TRBV7-9 with TRBJ1-1; D uncertain. The ends were cut back, 1 base at V and 5 bases at J, with 20 bases in the middle. CDR3 size: 17 residues. The germline gives CDR1 SEHNR, CDR2 FQNEAQ (reference sequence). CDR3 DNA: TGTGCCAGCAGCTTAGAAGTCGGGGTGGCGGAACGAACTGAAGCTTTCTTT. Translation gives CASSLEVGVAERTEAFF.

The gene calls are TRBV6-5 and TRBJ1-2; tentatively, D is TRBD1 (5 bases). Germline V gene sequence: CDR1 MNHEY, CDR2 SVGAGI. Trimming cost V 6 bases and J 4 bases, with 15 bases left between them. The CDR3 is 14 residues long. The CDR3 here is CASSLNPRGYGYTF. The CDR3 nucleotides are TGTGCCAGCAGCCTAAACCCAAGGGGCTATGGCTACACCTTC.

This sequence joins TRBV7-9 and TRBJ2-1, with D possibly being TRBD2 (6 bases). The CDR3 contains 16 residues. V dropped 5 bases and J dropped 2 bases, with 16 bases sitting between them. CDR1 and CDR2 from the germline V gene are SEHNR and FQNEAQ (reference sequence). CDR3 DNA sequence: TGTGCCAGCAGCCTAGACGGGGGTCTTCCCTACAATGAGCAGTTCTTC. It is translated as CASSLDGGLPYNEQFF.

This clone was counted between two and nine times. The chain employs TRBV19 and TRBJ1-4; the match to TRBD1 covers 8 bases. Per germline, CDR1 LNHDA and CDR2 SQIVND (reference sequence). The CDR3 contains 13 residues. J lost 7 bases, V lost 9 bases, and 7 bases had no gene match. The CDR3 coding sequence is TGTGCCAGCAAGACAGGGGTTGGTGAAAAACTGTTTTTT. This sequence encodes CASKTGVGEKLFF.

The rearrangement links TRBV11-1 to TRBJ2-7, with D perhaps TRBD2 (7 bases). The length of the CDR3 is 14 residues. From germline, CDR1 is SGHAT and CDR2 FQDESV (reference sequence). Trimming shortened V by 2 bases and J by 0 bases, and 8 bases separated the two germline ends. Here the CDR3 DNA reads TGTGCCAGCAGCTTAAGGGGGGGCTCCTACGAGCAGTACTTC. Residues: CASSLRGGSYEQYF.